The 2 T cell receptor beta chains below all came from one sample that was sequenced in a study of blood T cell repertoires in COVID-19. Profiling relied on immunoSEQ multiplex PCR, and the TCRdb table lists in-frame clones only, not all of them. The table lists roughly 450,000 clones, around 90% of them singletons. The sample comprised PBMCs or T cells enriched from blood (not recorded which). These receptors were taken from a man aged 18 to 35 who had recovered from COVID-19.

The chain carries TRBV27 and TRBJ1-1, with 9 bases identical to TRBD1. Losses at the gene ends were 5 bases for V and 6 bases for J; bases not matched to a gene: 7. The CDR3 runs 14 residues. Germline CDR1 MNHEY, CDR2 SMNVEV (reference sequence). Here the CDR3 DNA reads TGTGCCAGCAGTGGAGGACAGGGGTCCCCTGAAGCTTTCTTT. It specifies CASSGGQGSPEAFF.

This clone has just one count. The chain has TRBV7-9 and TRBJ2-1; weak D call: TRBD1 (6 bases). CDR1 is SEHNR, CDR2 FQNEAQ, per germline (reference sequence). This CDR3 region has 15 residues. Trimming stripped 4 bases from V and 12 bases from J, with 22 bases between. CDR3 in DNA: TGTGCCAGCAGCTATGGGGACACCATGGCCGAGGGGCAGTTCTTC. Protein: CASSYGDTMAEGQFF. Full variable domain (rest looked up from reference TRBV7-9 and TRBJ2-1): DTGVSQNPRHKITKRGQNVTFRCDPISEHNRLYWYRQTLGQGPEFLTYFQNEAQLEKSRLLSDRFSAERPKGSFSTLEIQRTEQGDSAMYLCASSYGDTMAEGQFFGPGTRLTVL.